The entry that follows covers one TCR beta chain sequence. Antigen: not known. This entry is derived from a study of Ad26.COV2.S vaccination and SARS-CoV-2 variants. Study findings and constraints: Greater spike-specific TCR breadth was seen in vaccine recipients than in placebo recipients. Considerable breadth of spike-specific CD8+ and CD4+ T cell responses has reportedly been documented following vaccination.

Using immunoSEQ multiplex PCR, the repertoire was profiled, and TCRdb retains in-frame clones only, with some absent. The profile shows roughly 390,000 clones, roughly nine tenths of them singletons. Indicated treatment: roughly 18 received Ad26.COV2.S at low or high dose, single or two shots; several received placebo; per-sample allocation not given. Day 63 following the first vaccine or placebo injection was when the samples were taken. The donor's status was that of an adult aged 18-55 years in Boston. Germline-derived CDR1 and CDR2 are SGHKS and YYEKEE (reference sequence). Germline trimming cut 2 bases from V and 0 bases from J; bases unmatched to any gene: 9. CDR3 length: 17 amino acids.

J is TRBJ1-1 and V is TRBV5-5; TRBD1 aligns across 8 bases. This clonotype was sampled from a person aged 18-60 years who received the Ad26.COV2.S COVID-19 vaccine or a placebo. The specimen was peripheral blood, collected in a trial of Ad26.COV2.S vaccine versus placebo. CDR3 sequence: CASSFGGGTGLNTEAFF. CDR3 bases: TGTGCCAGCAGCTTTGGTGGGGGGACAGGTTTGAACACTGAAGCTTTCTTT.